These 23 T cell receptor beta chains were all obtained from the same sample, sequenced in a study of regulatory T cells in long-lasting Graves disease. Combining iRepertoire HTBI primers with Arm-PCR of CDR3 regions, the authors built TCR beta libraries. TCRdb itself ran the multiplex PCR reads through MiXCR, one entry per CDR3 protein. The sample lists about 610,000 distinct CDR3 sequences; around 16% were seen once. Time point indicated: newly diagnosed GD, antithyroid drugs for less than 3 months. Construction of the TCR library relied on RNA isolated from PBMCs. The same data also contributed to another study, on T cells in Graves' hyperthyroidism and ophthalmopathy.

Sequencing used peripheral blood mononuclear cells (PBMCs), obtained at new diagnosis, from a patient treated with antithyroid drugs. These receptors all come from a man younger than 35 with Graves disease.

This clonotype appeared a few times. The J gene is TRBJ2-7, the V gene TRBV11-2, with 8 bases identical to TRBD1. The V and J ends lost 1 base and 4 bases, in that order; junction bases with no gene match: 3. Germline V gives CDR1 SGHAT, CDR2 FQNNGV. The CDR3 extends over 14 amino acids. This CDR3 reads CASSLGNRGYEQYF. The CDR3 DNA reads TGTGCCAGCAGCTTAGGAAACAGGGGGTACGAGCAGTACTTC.

The genes are TRBV28 and TRBJ1-2; 8 positions match TRBD1. Germline V gene sequence: CDR1 MDHEN, CDR2 SYDVKM. With V trimmed by 7 bases and J by 3 bases, 10 bases remained unmatched. The CDR3 covers 15 residues. The CDR3 DNA follows: TGTGCCAGCACGGACAGGGCATGGCCCTACTATGGCTACACCTTC. Its protein product is CASTDRAWPYYGYTF.

This clonotype has at least ten counts. The rearrangement joins TRBV20-1 to TRBJ2-1, with 8 positions matching TRBD2. From germline, CDR1 is DFQATT and CDR2 SNEGSKA (reference sequence). V lost 0 bases, J lost 13 bases, and 8 bases stayed unmatched. CDR3 length: 13 amino acids. CDR3 region: CSARDQRETTQFF. The CDR3 bases are TGCAGTGCTAGAGATCAGCGGGAGACCACCCAGTTCTTC.

Turning to this clonotype: A read error is the likely source, as a far larger clone sits one nucleotide away. The J gene is TRBJ1-5, the V gene TRBV18; tentative D call: TRBD1 (5 bases). In germline, CDR1 is KGHSH, CDR2 LQKENI. The CDR3 is 13 amino acids. This CDR3 is CVSSPQGGQPQHF. The DNA of the CDR3 is TGTGTCAGCTCACCGCAGGGCGGTCAGCCCCAGCATTTT.

In this sample, this clonotype turned up many times. A junction boundary mismatches the germline segment, possibly from a read error. The chain uses TRBV5-1 and TRBJ2-7; D is possibly TRBD1 (6 bases). Germline V lookup: CDR1 SGHRS, CDR2 YFSETQ. The CDR3 is 14 residues long. The CDR3, as DNA: TGTGCCAGCAGCCTGGAACAGGGCTCCTACGAGCAGTACTTC. As protein: CASSLEQGSYEQYF.

Ten or more counts support this clonotype. This rearrangement joins TRBV7-2 to TRBJ1-6, with 7 bases identical to TRBD1. This CDR3 has 17 residues. CDR1 and CDR2 from the germline V gene are SGHTA and FQGNSA. J was trimmed by 0 bases and V by 4 bases; bases with no gene match: 6. Here the CDR3 reads CASSSDRASSYNSPLHF. Written as DNA, the CDR3 is TGTGCCAGCAGCTCCGACAGGGCGAGCTCCTATAATTCACCCCTCCACTTT.

This clonotype was observed a few times. The chain employs TRBV20-1 and TRBJ2-2; TRBD2 agrees at 9 bases. V dropped 1 base and J dropped 6; count of bases not matched to a gene: 9. The CDR3 sequence is 16 residues long. From germline, CDR1 is DFQATT and CDR2 SNEGSKA (reference sequence). DNA for the CDR3: TGCAGTGCTAGAGTTCCGGGACTAGCTTCCCCCGGGGAGCTGTTTTTT. It encodes CSARVPGLASPGELFF.

This clonotype was seen many times. The genes are TRBV18 and TRBJ1-1, with D hard to call. Germline V lookup: CDR1 KGHSH, CDR2 LQKENI. V lost 5 bases to trimming and J lost 0 bases, with 10 bases between them. The CDR3 runs 14 residues. DNA of the CDR3: TGTGCCAGCTCAACCCAGGCTATGAACACTGAAGCTTTCTTT. Translation gives CASSTQAMNTEAFF.

The chain employs TRBV29-1 and TRBJ2-1; possibly TRBD1 or TRBD2 for D (5 bases each). Germline V gives CDR1 SQVTM, CDR2 ANQGSEA. Between the trimmed V and J ends, which lost 3 bases and 0 bases, there was a span of 12 bases. The CDR3 runs to 15 residues. The CDR3: CSVDGGWGSYNEQFF. The CDR3 DNA sequence: TGCAGCGTTGATGGGGGTTGGGGCTCCTACAATGAGCAGTTCTTC.

Note on this clonotype: A much larger clone differs from this one at a single base, so this may be a read error. The chain couples TRBV30 to TRBJ1-1, with 8 nucleotides matching TRBD1. Germline values: CDR1 GTSNPN, CDR2 SVGIG (reference sequence). The CDR3 spans 18 residues. The CDR3, as DNA: TGTGGCTGGAGTGCTTTACCCGGACAGGGTGTTAGAGTCGGTGAAGCTTTCTTT. Its translation: CGWSALPGQGVRVGEAFF. The variable domain in full, with the rest retrieved from reference TRBV30 and TRBJ1-1, is SQTIHQWPATLVQPVGSPLSLECTVEGTSNPNLYWYRQAAGRGLQLLFYSVGIGQISSEVPQNLSASRPQDRQFILSSKKLLLSDSGFYLCGWSALPGQGVRVGEAFFGQGTRLTVV.

At least ten counts were recorded for this clonotype. V is TRBV2 and J is TRBJ2-1; 7 bases map to TRBD1. The germline CDR1 and CDR2 sequences are SNHLY and FYNNEI. With 5 bases clipped from V and 4 bases from J, the junction kept 5 bases outside the gene matches. This CDR3 comprises 14 residues. The CDR3 is CASSWDSQYNEQFF. CDR3 bases: TGTGCCAGCAGTTGGGACAGCCAGTACAATGAGCAGTTCTTC.

This clonotype was picked up many times. The rearrangement uses TRBV6-2 or TRBV6-3 and TRBJ2-1; 15 nucleotides agree with TRBD2. The CDR3 sequence is 16 residues long. V lost 0 bases to trimming and J lost 9 bases; unmatched junction nucleotides: 3. Germline CDR1 and CDR2: MNHEY and SVGEGT. CDR3 DNA: TGTGCCAGCAGTTACTCTGGACTAGCGGGAGGGGTTGAGCAGTTCTTC. Translation gives CASSYSGLAGGVEQFF.

This clonotype was seen repeatedly, ten times or more. The J gene is TRBJ2-3, the V gene TRBV2; D is uncertain. CDR3 length equals 14 residues. Germline-derived CDR1 and CDR2 are SNHLY and FYNNEI. V gave up 7 bases and J gave up 6 bases, with 17 bases separating them. The CDR3: CASTRVRASDTQYF. The CDR3 DNA reads TGTGCCAGCACTCGAGTACGGGCCTCGGATACGCAGTATTTT.

This clonotype was seen a few times. J is TRBJ1-1 and V is TRBV29-1, with 8 bases aligning to TRBD1. Trimming at V came to 7 bases and at J to 5 bases, leaving 12 bases not matched to a gene. CDR3 length: 14 amino acids. Germline lookup yields CDR1 SQVTM and CDR2 ANQGSEA. The chain's CDR3 is CSAQSLDRGTEAFF. CDR3 nucleotide sequence: TGCAGCGCTCAAAGCCTAGACAGGGGAACTGAAGCTTTCTTT.

This clonotype was observed many times. This chain links TRBV7-9 with TRBJ2-3, with D unresolved. V was pared by 1 base and J by 1 base, with 3 bases between. There are 13 residues in the CDR3. Germline V gene data show CDR1 as SEHNR and CDR2 as FQNEAQ (reference sequence). This CDR3 is CASSLDGTDTQYF. The CDR3 DNA sequence: TGTGCCAGCAGCTTAGATGGCACAGATACGCAGTATTTT. The variable domain in full, completed from reference TRBV7-9 and TRBJ2-3, reads DTGVSQNPRHKITKRGQNVTFRCDPISEHNRLYWYRQTLGQGPEFLTYFQNEAQLEKSRLLSDRFSAERPKGSFSTLEIQRTEQGDSAMYLCASSLDGTDTQYFGPGTRLTVL.

In this sample, this clonotype turned up many times. The junction departs from the called germline gene at one end, perhaps through a read error. This chain connects TRBV6-2 or TRBV6-3 to TRBJ2-3; tentatively, D is TRBD2 (5 bases). Germline V gene sequence: CDR1 MNHEY, CDR2 SVGEGT. This CDR3 contains 15 residues. The CDR3 DNA reads as TGTGCCAGCACTTACCGGGGATATAGCACAGATACGCAGTATTTT. Translating gives CASTYRGYSTDTQYF.

V is TRBV9 and J is TRBJ2-7; the D gene is possibly TRBD1 (5 bases). The CDR3 consists of 15 residues. The ends were cut back, 3 bases at V and 0 bases at J, with 13 bases in the middle. CDR1 is SGDLS, CDR2 YYNGEE, per germline. This CDR3 is CASSGQPEPSYEQYF. The CDR3 DNA is TGTGCCAGCAGCGGACAGCCGGAGCCCTCCTACGAGCAGTACTTC.

This clonotype was seen only a few times. The chain recombines TRBV13 with TRBJ2-1, with 9 bases fitting TRBD2. Germline CDR1 is PRHDT and CDR2 is FYEKMQ (reference sequence). The V segment lost 5 bases and the J segment 7 bases; nucleotides outside the gene matches: 15. This CDR3 comprises 17 residues. This chain's CDR3 is CASSGYLGLAGRNEQFF. CDR3 DNA sequence: TGTGCCAGCAGCGGATACCTGGGGCTAGCGGGAAGAAATGAGCAGTTCTTC.

Ten or more counts support this clonotype. V is TRBV3-1 and J is TRBJ1-1; no clear D gene. Trimming pared 5 bases from V and 2 bases from J, leaving 12 bases between. This CDR3 region has 14 residues. Germline V gene sequence: CDR1 LGHDT, CDR2 YNNKEL (reference sequence). The CDR3 DNA sequence: TGTGCCAGCAGCGTAACCGGGTATAACACTGAAGCTTTCTTT. Translation: CASSVTGYNTEAFF. Based on the CDR3 plus reference TRBV3-1 and TRBJ1-1, the full variable domain is DTAVSQTPKYLVTQMGNDKSIKCEQNLGHDTMYWYKQDSKKFLKIMFSYNNKELIINETVPNRFSPKSPDKAHLNLHINSLELGDSAVYFCASSVTGYNTEAFFGQGTRLTVV.

V is TRBV7-3 and J is TRBJ2-2; TRBD1 agrees at 9 bases. The junction had 5 bases not matched to a gene; V was cut back by 5 bases and J by 7 bases. The CDR3 length is 14 residues. In germline, CDR1 is SGHTA, CDR2 FQGTGA. The CDR3 DNA reads as TGTGCCAGCAGCGTGGGACAGGGACTCGGGGAGCTGTTTTTT. Translated, it gives CASSVGQGLGELFF.

This clonotype was seen at least ten times. This sequence joins TRBV28 and TRBJ2-1; 13 nucleotides align to TRBD2. Trimming removed 3 bases from V and 2 bases from J; junction bases left unmatched: 4. CDR1 is MDHEN, CDR2 SYDVKM, per germline. CDR3 length: 17 amino acids. The CDR3 nucleotides are TGTGCCAGCAGTTTCCGAGGACTAGCGGGAGCCTACAATGAGCAGTTCTTC. Protein: CASSFRGLAGAYNEQFF.

This clonotype has a handful of counts. A much bigger clone sits one base away, suggesting this may be a read error. The genes are TRBV6-1 and TRBJ1-5; D perhaps matches TRBD1 (5 bases). Germline CDR1 reads MNHNS; CDR2 reads SASEGT. Trimming took 8 bases from V and 4 from J, leaving 18 bases between them. The CDR3 has 15 residues. The DNA of the CDR3 is TGTGCCAGCGGTGGGGGGAGGACGGGGAATCAGCCCCAGCATTTT. Translated: CASGGGRTGNQPQHF.

This clonotype appeared many times. The chain combines TRBV12-3 or TRBV12-4 with TRBJ2-3; no clear D. Trimming left V 3 bases short and J 4 bases short, with 14 bases between. The CDR3 loop spans 15 amino acids. CDR3 loop: CASSFQAASSDTQYF. The CDR3, as DNA: TGTGCCAGCAGTTTTCAGGCAGCCTCCTCAGATACGCAGTATTTT.